The sequence of this TCR beta chain was determined in a study of T-cell reconstitution after alpha-beta-depleted transplantation in children. For TCRbeta, the library was prepared with unique molecular identifiers. Via MiXCR, TCRdb re-called the PCR reads, giving one row per CDR3 protein. This sample yields approximately 250,000 distinct CDR3 sequences, of which under 30% are seen a single time; more than 2% belongs to the top ten. A remark on this clonotype: Its antigen is not known.

Broader study findings: At around two months after transplant, the alpha-beta T cells were reportedly derived from several hundred expanded clones that came from non-depleted graft cells. T-cell numbers and diversity one year post-transplant derived largely from freshly generated T cells.

The specimen was PBMCs, collected before TCRalphabeta/CD19-depleted stem cell transplant. This clonotype was sampled from a girl aged 2-9 years with Fanconi anemia, due to receive a stem cell transplant.

CDR3 nucleotide sequence: TGTGCCATCAGTAATGATCGGACAATTTTGTCTGGGGCCAACGTCCTGACTTTC. It translates to CAISNDRTILSGANVLTF. J is TRBJ2-6 and V is TRBV10-3; possibly TRBD1 for D (5 bases). Trimming took 5 bases from V and 1 from J, leaving 18 bases between them. The CDR3 length is 18 residues. Germline CDR1 reads ENHRY; CDR2 reads SYGVKD.